This T cell receptor beta chain derives from a study of blood T cell repertoires in COVID-19. Looking at the study overall: Sources were T cells, B-cell-depleted T cells, or PBMCs; the material itself was cDNA or gDNA.

The V gene's germline CDR1 is SGHTA and CDR2 FQGNSA. V lost 7 bases, J lost 1 base, and 13 bases lay in between. The CDR3 is 14 amino acids. Living in 24 US areas, the participants were between roughly 18 and 90 years of age. Cohorts were assigned according to the clinical history that participants reported. The recovered donors of Cohort 3 showed two negative PCRs, clearance, or symptom resolution. Only in-frame clones appear in the TCRdb table, and some are missing; sequencing was by immunoSEQ multiplex PCR. This repertoire shows under 300,000 clones, around 89% found once; its top ten account for under 3.5%.

This chain uses TRBV7-2 with TRBJ1-1; D may be TRBD1 (5 bases). Specimen: PBMCs or T cells enriched from blood (not recorded which). The receptor was isolated from a woman aged 50 to 65 who had recovered from COVID-19. The CDR3 reads CASTFQGKNTEAFF. CDR3 sequence (DNA): TGTGCCAGCACCTTTCAGGGCAAGAACACTGAAGCTTTCTTT. Drawing the rest from reference TRBV7-2 and TRBJ1-1, the complete variable domain is GAGVSQSPSNKVTEKGKDVELRCDPISGHTALYWYRQSLGQGLEFLIYFQGNSAPDKSGLPSDRFSAERTGGSVSTLTIQRTQQEDSAVYLCASTFQGKNTEAFFGQGTRLTVV.